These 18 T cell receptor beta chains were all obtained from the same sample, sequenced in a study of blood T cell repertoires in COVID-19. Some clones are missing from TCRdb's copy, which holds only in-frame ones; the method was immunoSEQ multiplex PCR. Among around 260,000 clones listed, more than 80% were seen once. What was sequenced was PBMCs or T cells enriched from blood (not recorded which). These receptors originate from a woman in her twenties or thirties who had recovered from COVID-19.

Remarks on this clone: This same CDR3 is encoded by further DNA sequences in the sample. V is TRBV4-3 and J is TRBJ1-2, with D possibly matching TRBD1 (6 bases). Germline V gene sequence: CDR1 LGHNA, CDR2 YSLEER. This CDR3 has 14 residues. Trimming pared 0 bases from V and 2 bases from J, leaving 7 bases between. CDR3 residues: CASSQDRGNYGYTF. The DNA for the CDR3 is TGCGCCAGCAGCCAAGATAGGGGGAACTATGGCTACACCTTC.

For the CDR3, the DNA is TGCGCCAGCAGCTTGATCGGATATACACCGGGACAGGGGGCTATTAGCTCCTACAATGAGCAGTTCTTC. Its translation is CASSLIGYTPGQGAISSYNEQFF. This rearrangement joins TRBV5-1 to TRBJ2-1, with TRBD1 matching over 12 bases. V was pared by 1 base and J by 0 bases, with 20 bases of the junction left unmatched. CDR1 is SGHRS and CDR2 is YFSETQ in the germline V gene. CDR3 size: 23 residues. The full variable domain, completed using reference TRBV5-1 and TRBJ2-1, is KAGVTQTPRYLIKTRGQQVTLSCSPISGHRSVSWYQQTPGQGLQFLFEYFSETQRNKGNFPGRFSGRQFSNSRSEMNVSTLELGDSALYLCASSLIGYTPGQGAISSYNEQFFGPGTRLTVL.

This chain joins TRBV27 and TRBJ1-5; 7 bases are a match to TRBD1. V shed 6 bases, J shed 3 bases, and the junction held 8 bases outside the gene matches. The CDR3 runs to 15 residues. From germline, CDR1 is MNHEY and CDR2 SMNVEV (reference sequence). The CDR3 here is CASRLWDSPNQPQHF. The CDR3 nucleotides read TGTGCCAGCAGACTTTGGGACAGCCCCAATCAGCCCCAGCATTTT.

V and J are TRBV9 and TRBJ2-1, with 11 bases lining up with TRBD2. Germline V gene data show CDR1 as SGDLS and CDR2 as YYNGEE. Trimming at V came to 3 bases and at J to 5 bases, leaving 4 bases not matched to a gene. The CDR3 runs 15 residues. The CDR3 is CASSGSGRADNEQFF. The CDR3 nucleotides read TGTGCCAGCAGCGGTAGCGGGAGGGCCGACAATGAGCAGTTCTTC.

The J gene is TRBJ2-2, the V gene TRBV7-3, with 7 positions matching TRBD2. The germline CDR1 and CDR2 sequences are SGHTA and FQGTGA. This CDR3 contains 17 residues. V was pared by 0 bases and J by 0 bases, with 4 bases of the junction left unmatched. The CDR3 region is CASSLTGLAANTGELFF. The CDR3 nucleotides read TGTGCCAGCAGCTTAACAGGCCTAGCGGCGAACACCGGGGAGCTGTTTTTT.

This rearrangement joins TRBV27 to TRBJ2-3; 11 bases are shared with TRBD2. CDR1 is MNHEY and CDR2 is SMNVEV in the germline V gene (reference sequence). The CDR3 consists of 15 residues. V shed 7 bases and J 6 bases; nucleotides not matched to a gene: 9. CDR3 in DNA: TGTGCCAGCAAGGTGACTAGCGGGAAGCCGGATACGCAGTATTTT. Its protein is CASKVTSGKPDTQYF.

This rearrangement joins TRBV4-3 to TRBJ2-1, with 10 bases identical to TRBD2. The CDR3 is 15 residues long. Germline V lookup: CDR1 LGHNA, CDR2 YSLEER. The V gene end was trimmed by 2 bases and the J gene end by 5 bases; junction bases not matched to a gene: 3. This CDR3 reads CASSQSGLADNEQFF. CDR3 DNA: TGCGCCAGCAGCCAATCCGGACTAGCGGACAATGAGCAGTTCTTC.

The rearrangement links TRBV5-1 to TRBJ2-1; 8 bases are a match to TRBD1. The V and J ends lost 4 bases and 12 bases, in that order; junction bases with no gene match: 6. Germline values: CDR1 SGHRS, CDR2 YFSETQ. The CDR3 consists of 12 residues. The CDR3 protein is CASSIGQGGQFF. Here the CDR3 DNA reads TGCGCCAGCAGCATCGGACAGGGTGGGCAGTTCTTC.

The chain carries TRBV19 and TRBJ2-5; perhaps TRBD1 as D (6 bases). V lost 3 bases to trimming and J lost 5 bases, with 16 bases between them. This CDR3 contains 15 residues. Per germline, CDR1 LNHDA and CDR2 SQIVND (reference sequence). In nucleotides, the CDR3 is TGTGCCAGTAGTATCGGTCTGGGGGCTGTCGAGACCCAGTACTTC. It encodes CASSIGLGAVETQYF.

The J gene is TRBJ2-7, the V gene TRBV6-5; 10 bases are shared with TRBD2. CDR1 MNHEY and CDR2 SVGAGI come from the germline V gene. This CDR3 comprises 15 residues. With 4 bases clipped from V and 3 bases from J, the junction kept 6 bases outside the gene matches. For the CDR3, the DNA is TGTGCCAGCAGTTCCCTACTAGCGGGGAACTACGAGCAGTACTTC. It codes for CASSSLLAGNYEQYF.

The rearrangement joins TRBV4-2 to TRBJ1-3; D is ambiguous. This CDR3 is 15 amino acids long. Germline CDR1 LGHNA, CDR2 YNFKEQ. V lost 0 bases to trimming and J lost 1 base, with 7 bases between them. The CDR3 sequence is CASSQDLWSGNTIYF. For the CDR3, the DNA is TGTGCCAGCAGCCAAGATCTATGGTCTGGAAACACCATATATTTT.

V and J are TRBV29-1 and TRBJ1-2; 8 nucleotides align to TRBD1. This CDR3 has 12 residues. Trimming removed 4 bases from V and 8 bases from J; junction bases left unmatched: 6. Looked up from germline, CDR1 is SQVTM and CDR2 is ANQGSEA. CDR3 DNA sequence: TGCAGCGTTGCTGACAGGGGTATGGGCTACACCTTC. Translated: CSVADRGMGYTF.

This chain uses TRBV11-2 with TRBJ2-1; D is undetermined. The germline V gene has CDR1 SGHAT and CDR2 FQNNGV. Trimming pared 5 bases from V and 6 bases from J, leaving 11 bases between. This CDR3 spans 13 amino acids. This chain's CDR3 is CASSPLSGNEQFF. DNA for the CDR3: TGTGCCAGCAGCCCGCTTTCGGGCAATGAGCAGTTCTTC.

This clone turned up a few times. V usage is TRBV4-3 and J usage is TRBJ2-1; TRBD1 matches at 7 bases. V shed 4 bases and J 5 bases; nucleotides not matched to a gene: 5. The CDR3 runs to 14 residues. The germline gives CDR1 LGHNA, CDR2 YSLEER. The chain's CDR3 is CASSLGQRDNEQFF. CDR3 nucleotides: TGCGCCAGCAGCCTGGGACAGCGAGACAATGAGCAGTTCTTC.

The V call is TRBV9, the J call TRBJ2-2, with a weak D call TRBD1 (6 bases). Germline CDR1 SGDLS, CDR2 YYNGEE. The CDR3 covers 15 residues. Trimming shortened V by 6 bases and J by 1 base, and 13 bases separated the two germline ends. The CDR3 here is CASTAGQRNTGELFF. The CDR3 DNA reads TGTGCCAGCACCGCCGGACAGCGGAACACCGGGGAGCTGTTTTTT.

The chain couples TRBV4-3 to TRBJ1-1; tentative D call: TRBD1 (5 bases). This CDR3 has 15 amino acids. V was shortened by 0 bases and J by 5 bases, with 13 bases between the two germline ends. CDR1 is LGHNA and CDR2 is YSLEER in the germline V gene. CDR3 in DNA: TGCGCCAGCAGCCAAGAAAGGTCAGGGTGGACTGAAGCTTTCTTT. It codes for CASSQERSGWTEAFF.

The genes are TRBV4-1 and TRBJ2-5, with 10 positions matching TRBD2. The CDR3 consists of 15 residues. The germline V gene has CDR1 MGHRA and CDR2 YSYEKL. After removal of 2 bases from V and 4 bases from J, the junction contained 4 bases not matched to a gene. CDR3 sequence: CASSQLAGVLETQYF. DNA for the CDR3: TGCGCCAGCAGCCAACTAGCGGGAGTACTAGAGACCCAGTACTTC.

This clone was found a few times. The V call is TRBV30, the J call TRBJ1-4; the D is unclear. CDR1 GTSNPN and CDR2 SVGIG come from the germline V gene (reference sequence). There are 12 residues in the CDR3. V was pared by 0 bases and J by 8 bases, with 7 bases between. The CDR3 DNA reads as TGTGCCTGGAGTGTTAACCGGGAAAAACTGTTTTTT. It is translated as CAWSVNREKLFF.